This TCR beta chain was recorded in a study of Graves' ophthalmopathy and Graves' hyperthyroidism. The V and J ends lost 0 bases and 5 bases respectively, with 17 bases between them. This CDR3 region has 16 residues. The authors enrolled newly diagnosed hyperthyroidism patients aged 18 to 65 with under 2 months' duration. RNA transcripts were the source from which TCR beta CDR3 regions were amplified. An opening RT-PCR round employed HTBI primers and preceded a second-round multiplex PCR. TCRdb re-analysed the multiplex PCR reads in MiXCR, keeping a single row per CDR3 protein. The sample carries more than 1,000,000 distinct CDR3 sequences, about 35% recorded once.

What was sequenced was peripheral blood or thyroid tissue (not recorded which). This receptor was taken from an adult man with Graves' hyperthyroidism. The chain joins TRBV12-3 or TRBV12-4 to TRBJ2-7; D ambiguous. CDR3 region: CASSLAGTIAFHEQYF. The CDR3 DNA reads TGTGCCAGCAGTTTAGCGGGCACCATAGCCTTCCACGAGCAGTACTTC.